This record covers a single TCR beta chain. Germline V gene data show CDR1 as MRHNA and CDR2 as SNTAGT. V was pared by 3 bases and J by 6 bases, with 4 bases of the junction left unmatched. This CDR3 has 13 residues. The sample originates from a study of blood T cell repertoires in COVID-19. Study-level information: The samples span acute and convalescent COVID-19 from the United States, Italy and Spain. T cells, B-cell-depleted T cells, or PBMCs provided the cDNA or gDNA that served as material.

In the original analysis: Amplification from reference gene primers served as the basis for estimated nucleated cell counts. TCRdb keeps only in-frame clones here, not all; method: immunoSEQ multiplex PCR. V, J and clone size are those of that table, while D and trimming were read from the DNA. This table has about 170,000 clones, about 88% appearing once. The rearrangement joins TRBV6-4 to TRBJ2-5, with 7 bases matching TRBD1. Sequenced sample: peripheral blood. The receptor was isolated from a man aged 60-69 years with acute or convalescent COVID-19. CDR3 amino acids: CASSEAGGKTQYF. The CDR3 region has the DNA TGTGCCAGCAGTGAAGCAGGGGGAAAGACCCAGTACTTC.